Described below is a single TCR beta chain sequence and its context. The data stem from a study of blood T cell repertoires in COVID-19. In terms of age and location, participants ranged from roughly 18 to 90 years and lived in about 25 US areas. Allocation to cohorts depended on clinical history reported by the participants. TCRdb's table, derived via immunoSEQ multiplex PCR, lists solely in-frame clones and lacks some. Found here are about 320,000 clones, 85% to 95% of them singletons; the top ten hold 3.9%. The receptor was derived from a woman aged 25 to 39 who had been exposed to COVID-19. The material sequenced was PBMCs or T cells enriched from blood (not recorded which).

DNA of the CDR3: TGTGCTAGTGGTTTGGTACAGGCTGGACCCCTCCACTTT. This gives the protein CASGLVQAGPLHF. The chain combines TRBV12-5 with TRBJ1-6; a possible D gene is TRBD1 (5 bases). Deletions cut 0 bases from V and 12 bases from J, with 9 bases between. The CDR3 has 13 amino acids. Germline V gene data show CDR1 as LGHNT and CDR2 as FRNRAP.